The rows below give T cell receptor beta chains drawn from one sample of a study of T cell responses to AZD1222 COVID-19 vaccine. Repertoires were generated with immunoSEQ multiplex PCR, while TCRdb's copy carries only in-frame clones and drops some. The sample consists of roughly 100,000 clones, over 75% of them appearing once. Sequencing was performed on peripheral blood, taken on day 0 of AZD1222 vaccination. The receptors were gathered from an adult in good health. CDR3s include the opening cysteine and the closing phenylalanine or tryptophan. Fields, in order: V gene, clone size, D gene, J gene, CDR3 DNA, CDR3 protein. The D gene is left open where the match is weak. Part of the rows lack a size; the others show once, few, many or a class for expanded clones.

>TRBV7-2|.|.|TRBJ2-1
TGTGCCAGCAGCTTAGTAAGTTACAATGAGCAGTTCTTC
CASSLVSYNEQFF
>TRBV7-2|.|.|TRBJ2-1
TGTGCCAGCAGCCCCGGGTTTGGGCAGGGCGGCAATGAGCAGTTCTTC
CASSPGFGQGGNEQFF
>TRBV28|.|.|TRBJ1-6
TGTGCCAGCAGCGGCAGATATAATTCACCCCTCCACTTT
CASSGRYNSPLHF
>TRBV11-2|.|TRBD2|TRBJ2-7
TGTGCCAGCAGCTTAGGCGTAGCGGGAGTATCCTACGAGCAGTACTTC
CASSLGVAGVSYEQYF
>TRBV18|.|.|TRBJ2-7
TGTGCCAGCTCACCAGGTGGGGTCGACGAGCAGTACTTC
CASSPGGVDEQYF
>TRBV19|once|TRBD1|TRBJ2-5
TGTGCCAGTAGGATACAGGGGGAAGAGACCCAGTACTTC
CASRIQGEETQYF
>TRBV4-1|.|.|TRBJ2-7
TGCGCCAGCAGCCAAGTCGAGGCGAGGGAGCAGTACTTC
CASSQVEAREQYF
>TRBV11-2|.|.|TRBJ1-2
TGTGCCAGCAGCTTAGGGGGGGCGCAGCATGGCTACACCTTC
CASSLGGAQHGYTF
>TRBV10-1|.|.|TRBJ2-7
TGCGCCAGCAGTGAGTCGGAGGGTTCGGGGTGGGAGGAGCAGTACTTC
CASSESEGSGWEEQYF
>TRBV5-4|.|.|TRBJ1-1
TGTGCCAGCAGCTCGTGGACGGGGACTGAAGCTTTCTTT
CASSSWTGTEAFF
>TRBV25-1|once|.|TRBJ2-2
TGTGCCAGCAGTAGGATGAGTCACTCGAACACCGGGGAGCTGTTTTTT
CASSRMSHSNTGELFF
>TRBV7-3|once|TRBD2|TRBJ2-1
TGTGCCAGCAGCTTATCCGGGACTAGCGGTGGTGAGCAGTTCTTC
CASSLSGTSGGEQFF
>TRBV6-1|.|TRBD1|TRBJ1-2
TGTGCCAGCAGTGAGAGTCCGGGACAGGGTGATGGCTACACCTTC
CASSESPGQGDGYTF
>TRBV27|.|.|TRBJ1-6
TGTGCCAGCAGCTCCCTTGGGGGGGGAGGTTCACCCCTCCACTTT
CASSSLGGGGSPLHF
>TRBV4-2|.|.|TRBJ1-1
TGTGCCAGCAGCCAACTAGGATCAGGGGTCTCGAACACTGAAGCTTTCTTT
CASSQLGSGVSNTEAFF
>TRBV7-2|.|TRBD1|TRBJ1-5
TGTGCCAGCAACACTTCCCCTACAGGGGGCGGACAGCCCCAGCATTTT
CASNTSPTGGGQPQHF
>TRBV29-1|.|.|TRBJ2-7
TGCAGCGTTGTCGGTCAAAGCTCCTACGAGCAGTACTTC
CSVVGQSSYEQYF
>TRBV18|once|.|TRBJ1-2
TGTGCCAGCTCACCGTCGCAGCTTCTTGACTATGGCTACACCTTC
CASSPSQLLDYGYTF
>TRBV7-3|.|.|TRBJ1-6
TGTGCCAGCAGCAGCACAGGCTATAATTCACCCCTCCACTTT
CASSSTGYNSPLHF
>TRBV11-3|.|.|TRBJ1-1
TGTGCCAGCAGCTTCCTAGGACAGCCACTCCCCACTGAAGCTTTCTTT
CASSFLGQPLPTEAFF
>TRBV20-1|.|.|TRBJ2-2
TGCAGTGCTCGCGTCCAAGGGGAGCTGTTTTTT
CSARVQGELFF
>TRBV27|.|TRBD1|TRBJ1-2
TGTGCCAGCCGGACAGGGGCCTATGGCTACACCTTC
CASRTGAYGYTF
>TRBV6-2/TRBV6-3|.|.|TRBJ1-2
TGTGCCAGCAGTGCGGACAGCCATGGCTACACCTTC
CASSADSHGYTF
>TRBV6-5|once|.|TRBJ2-7
TGTGCCAGCAGTTTCCTGGCCAGCTCCTACGAGCAGTACTTC
CASSFLASSYEQYF
>TRBV7-2|.|.|TRBJ2-7
TGTGCCAGCAGCCCGACGGACGTCTCCTACGAGCAGTACTTC
CASSPTDVSYEQYF
>TRBV19|.|.|TRBJ2-2
TGTGCCAGTAGTGTCGAGCGGAACACCGGGGAGCTGTTTTTT
CASSVERNTGELFF
>TRBV29-1|.|TRBD1|TRBJ1-5
TGCAGCGTTATCGCCGCGGACAGGGGTTCGGGTCAGCCCCAGCATTTT
CSVIAADRGSGQPQHF
>TRBV19|.|.|TRBJ2-1
TGTGCCAGTAGCATTAGGAAGGGGGATGAGCAGTTCTTC
CASSIRKGDEQFF
>TRBV27|.|.|TRBJ2-7
TGTGCCAGCAGCCGCTGGGGTAGCTCCTACGAGCAGTACTTC
CASSRWGSSYEQYF
>TRBV28|.|.|TRBJ1-1
TGTGCCAGCCAAGGGGCAGGGGACGTGAACACTGAAGCTTTCTTT
CASQGAGDVNTEAFF
>TRBV6-6|.|TRBD2|TRBJ2-2
TGTGCCAGCAGTCAAAACCGGCTAGCGGGGGGCTTGAACACCGGGGAGCTGTTTTTT
CASSQNRLAGGLNTGELFF
>TRBV7-2|.|.|TRBJ2-5
TGTGCCAGCAGCTCTGGACCGGCAGCAGGGGAGACCCAGTACTTC
CASSSGPAAGETQYF
>TRBV7-2|.|.|TRBJ1-6
TGTGCCAGCAGCCCTAGTTGGCAGGCCTATAATTCACCCCTCCACTTT
CASSPSWQAYNSPLHF
>TRBV11-2|.|.|TRBJ1-2
TGTGCCAGCAGCTCTTTGTCGAGAGGGTACTATGGCTACACCTTC
CASSSLSRGYYGYTF
>TRBV5-1|.|TRBD1|TRBJ2-4
TGCGCCAGCAGCCCGAGACAGGGGGGGAACATTCAGTACTTC
CASSPRQGGNIQYF
>TRBV27|.|.|TRBJ1-6
TGTGCCAGCAGTTTAGTCAATTCACCCCTCCACTTT
CASSLVNSPLHF
>TRBV28|.|TRBD1|TRBJ1-2
TGTGCCAGCAGTCCCTCCAGGGGGAAGGGCTATGGCTACACCTTC
CASSPSRGKGYGYTF
>TRBV28|.|TRBD2|TRBJ2-3
TGTGCCAGCAGTGAACGTAGCGGGGGGGCGTTAGATACGCAGTATTTT
CASSERSGGALDTQYF
>TRBV27|once|TRBD2|TRBJ2-7
TGTGCCAGCAGTTCGAGCGGGAGGGGATACGAGCAGTACTTC
CASSSSGRGYEQYF
>TRBV28|.|.|TRBJ1-4
TGTGCCAGCAACCAGGGAATGAAACTGTTTTTT
CASNQGMKLFF
>TRBV30|.|TRBD1|TRBJ2-5
TGTGCCTGGAGGCCTCGGGACAGGCCCTCGGGGTGGACCCAGTACTTC
CAWRPRDRPSGWTQYF
>TRBV5-1|.|.|TRBJ2-7
TGCGCCAGCAGCCCGCAGCCGGGACAATCGAGGGAGCAGTACTTC
CASSPQPGQSREQYF